This T cell receptor (beta chain) was recovered during a study of blood T cell repertoires in COVID-19. Turning to the study itself: The United States, Italy and Spain supplied acute and convalescent COVID-19 samples. Sources were T cells, B-cell-depleted T cells, or PBMCs; the material itself was cDNA or gDNA.

Study processing details: From reference gene primer amplification, estimates of nucleated cell counts were derived. Libraries were prepared by immunoSEQ multiplex PCR; TCRdb keeps only in-frame clonotypes and omits some of them. V, J and clone size are taken as reported in that table, and D and trimming were inferred from the DNA itself. Altogether about 130,000 clones are present, around 80% being singletons, with the ten largest covering approximately 1.8%. The ends lost 3 bases at V and 5 bases at J; junction bases unmatched: 2. Per germline, CDR1 DFQATT and CDR2 SNEGSKA (reference sequence). The CDR3 is 13 residues long.

The TCR originated in a man aged 65-85 years with acute or convalescent COVID-19. The sequencing input was peripheral blood. This chain connects TRBV20-1 to TRBJ2-5, with 11 bases fitting TRBD2. The CDR3 DNA reads as TGCAGTGCTAGTCCTAGCGGGGGGGAGACCCAGTACTTC. As protein: CSASPSGGETQYF.